Sequencing of this TCR beta chain was carried out in a study of cytomegalovirus exposure and HLA in healthy donors. General study findings and limits: Specificity of a few CMV-associated chains for CMV antigens was verified in vitro.

This CDR3 has 12 residues. The ends were cut back, 3 bases at V and 5 bases at J, with 5 bases in the middle. Looked up from germline, CDR1 is MNHNY and CDR2 is SVGAGI (reference sequence). PCR primers comprised 60 Vbeta and 13 Jbeta primers. TCRdb's table, derived via immunoSEQ multiplex PCR, lists solely in-frame clones and lacks some. The sample lists about 200,000 clones; roughly 68% were seen once. This clone was seen just once. Antigen specificity is unknown. The chain combines TRBV6-6 with TRBJ1-5; D gene uncertain. This TCR derives from a woman between 25 and 40 years old in good health and CMV-seronegative. The sequenced sample consisted of PBMCs. The CDR3 DNA reads TGTGCCAGCAGTTATATCGATCAGCCCCAGCATTTT. It specifies CASSYIDQPQHF.